Listed below are T cell receptor beta chains from one sample, sequenced in a study of control samples from healthy donors and cancer patients. Only in-frame clones appear in the TCRdb table, and some are missing; sequencing was by immunoSEQ multiplex PCR. Altogether about 75,000 clones are present, approximately 94% being singletons, with the ten largest covering 6.2%. Sequenced material: blood. All receptors derive from a woman aged 40-49 years in good health. Both conserved end residues are part of each CDR3. Each record gives: CDR3 length, V gene, D gene, clone size, J gene, CDR3 protein, CDR3 DNA. A D gene is named only where the DNA matches it firmly. Not every row has a clone size; where given, it reads once, few, many or a size class.

>13|TRBV19|TRBD1|NA|TRBJ1-5
CATTEGGRWPQHF
TGTGCCACCACGGAAGGGGGCCGGTGGCCCCAGCATTTT
>14|TRBV27|NA|NA|TRBJ1-6
CASSTGTSNSPLHF
TGTGCCAGCAGTACCGGGACAAGTAATTCACCCCTCCACTTT
>12|TRBV15|NA|NA|TRBJ1-5
CATSSITQPQHF
TGTGCCACCAGCAGTATCACTCAGCCCCAGCATTTT
>13|TRBV9|TRBD1|NA|TRBJ1-2
CASSADRVGGYTF
TGTGCCAGCAGCGCAGACAGGGTGGGAGGCTACACCTTC
>14|TRBV5-1|TRBD1|NA|TRBJ1-2
CASTVGQGDYGYTF
TGCGCCAGCACCGTTGGACAGGGGGACTATGGCTACACCTTC
>14|TRBV2|TRBD1|NA|TRBJ1-6
CASSADRGFSPLHF
TGTGCCAGCAGTGCCGACAGGGGTTTTTCACCCCTCCACTTT
>14|TRBV3-1/TRBV3-2|TRBD1|NA|TRBJ1-2
CASSPNTGTGEHTF
TGTGCCAGCAGCCCCAACACCGGGACAGGGGAACACACCTTC
>16|TRBV6-6|TRBD2|NA|TRBJ2-1
CASSSSISGAYNEQFF
TGTGCCAGCAGTTCCTCGATTAGCGGGGCTTACAATGAGCAGTTCTTC
>14|TRBV3-1/TRBV3-2|TRBD2|NA|TRBJ2-1
CASSQRAGGGEQFF
TGTGCCAGCAGCCAAAGAGCGGGGGGAGGTGAGCAGTTCTTC
>15|TRBV5-1|NA|NA|TRBJ2-5
CASSLLGHLQGTQYF
TGCGCCAGCAGCTTGCTTGGCCACCTCCAAGGGACCCAGTACTTC
>13|TRBV6-2/TRBV6-3|NA|NA|TRBJ1-1
CASSLRSYTEAFF
TGTGCCAGCAGCCTCAGGTCATACACTGAAGCTTTCTTT
>18|TRBV11-2|NA|NA|TRBJ2-2
CASSLGYAFSTNTGELFF
TGTGCCAGCAGCTTAGGGTACGCGTTTTCTACGAACACCGGGGAGCTGTTTTTT
>14|TRBV6-6|TRBD1|NA|TRBJ2-3
CASSGTGDTDTQYF
TGTGCCAGCAGTGGGACAGGGGACACAGATACGCAGTATTTT
>14|TRBV7-2|NA|once|TRBJ2-7
CASSLGTGPYEQYF
TGTGCCAGCAGCTTAGGCACAGGACCCTACGAGCAGTACTTC
>15|TRBV6-5|TRBD1|NA|TRBJ1-6
CASSYSWTGLSPLHF
TGTGCCAGCAGTTACTCTTGGACAGGGCTTTCACCCCTCCACTTT
>15|TRBV5-1|NA|NA|TRBJ2-7
CASSLGLGPSYEQYF
TGCGCCAGCAGCTTGGGGTTAGGCCCCTCCTACGAGCAGTACTTC
>18|TRBV7-8|TRBD1|once|TRBJ1-2
CASSLPTARQGGNYGYTF
TGTGCCAGCAGCTTACCGACAGCGAGACAGGGGGGGAACTATGGCTACACCTTC
>14|TRBV6-2/TRBV6-3|NA|NA|TRBJ1-2
CASTPGGHLYGYTF
TGTGCCAGCACCCCCGGGGGACATCTATATGGCTACACCTTC
>12|TRBV7-9|NA|NA|TRBJ2-7
CASSQASYEQYF
TGTGCCAGCAGCCAAGCTAGCTACGAGCAGTACTTC
>16|TRBV23-1|TRBD1|NA|TRBJ2-2
CASSPVTGVNTGELFF
TGCGCCAGCAGTCCCGTTACAGGGGTAAACACCGGGGAGCTGTTTTTT
>15|TRBV18|NA|NA|TRBJ1-4
CASSPQGEINEKLFF
TGTGCCAGCTCACCTCAGGGAGAAATTAATGAAAAACTGTTTTTT
>15|TRBV3-1/TRBV3-2|TRBD2|NA|TRBJ2-5
CASSQGPGRGETQYF
TGTGCCAGCAGCCAAGGACCAGGGCGGGGGGAGACCCAGTACTTC
>11|TRBV2|NA|NA|TRBJ2-1
CASTRAYEQFF
TGTGCCAGCACCCGAGCCTATGAGCAGTTCTTC
>14|TRBV18|NA|NA|TRBJ1-2
CASSPSVPNYGYTF
TGTGCCAGCTCACCATCAGTACCTAACTATGGCTACACCTTC
>15|TRBV9|TRBD1|NA|TRBJ2-2
CASSVTGADTGELFF
TGTGCCAGCAGCGTCACAGGGGCGGACACCGGGGAGCTGTTTTTT
>13|TRBV6-1|NA|NA|TRBJ1-1
CASSEWLNTEAFF
TGTGCCAGCAGTGAATGGTTGAACACTGAAGCTTTCTTT
>15|TRBV6-5|TRBD2|few|TRBJ2-1
CASRVAGAAYNEQFF
TGTGCCAGCAGGGTAGCGGGAGCAGCGTATAATGAGCAGTTCTTC
>10|TRBV6-5|NA|NA|TRBJ1-2
CAMAAGRYTF
TGTGCCATGGCGGCGGGTCGCTACACCTTC
>14|TRBV2|NA|NA|TRBJ1-4
CASSVGTGNEKLFF
TGTGCCAGCAGTGTTGGGACGGGGAATGAAAAACTGTTTTTT
>15|TRBV5-1|NA|NA|TRBJ1-4
CASSSGDTYNEKLFF
TGCGCCAGCAGCTCGGGAGACACCTACAATGAAAAACTGTTTTTT
>15|TRBV19|NA|NA|TRBJ1-2
CASSIDVSAYYGYTF
TGTGCCAGTAGTATAGATGTGTCGGCCTACTATGGCTACACCTTC
>14|TRBV6-5|NA|NA|TRBJ1-6
CASSYQGRYSPLHF
TGTGCCAGCAGTTACCAGGGAAGGTACTCACCCCTCCACTTT
>15|TRBV5-4|TRBD1|NA|TRBJ1-4
CASSLGAGGIEKLFF
TGTGCCAGCAGCTTGGGGGCAGGGGGAATTGAAAAACTGTTTTTT
>17|TRBV27|TRBD1|once|TRBJ1-2
CASSSRVNRGLDGGYTF
TGTGCCAGCAGTTCACGAGTAAACAGGGGGCTAGATGGAGGCTACACCTTC
>13|TRBV7-3|NA|NA|TRBJ1-6
CASSLMGGSPLHF
TGTGCCAGCAGCTTAATGGGGGGTTCACCCCTCCACTTT
>14|TRBV6-5|TRBD1|NA|TRBJ1-2
CASSSGDRAYGYTF
TGTGCCAGCAGTTCCGGAGACAGGGCCTATGGCTACACCTTC
>14|TRBV30|NA|NA|TRBJ2-5
CAWDREGHGETQYF
TGTGCCTGGGATAGGGAGGGACATGGGGAGACCCAGTACTTC
>15|TRBV24-1|NA|NA|TRBJ2-3
CATSSNRVYTDTQYF
TGTGCCACCAGTTCTAACAGGGTATACACAGATACGCAGTATTTT
>14|TRBV5-4|NA|NA|TRBJ1-2
CASSLGSRGSGYTF
TGTGCCAGCAGCTTGGGTTCCAGGGGTAGCGGCTACACCTTC
>14|TRBV7-9|NA|NA|TRBJ1-3
CASSPGHTGNTIYF
TGTGCCAGCAGTCCCGGCCACACTGGAAACACCATATATTTT
>15|TRBV2|TRBD1|NA|TRBJ1-6
CATVDRELSNSPLHF
TGTGCCACCGTGGACAGGGAACTGAGTAATTCACCCCTCCACTTT
>11|TRBV11-3|NA|NA|TRBJ2-1
CASTQDGEQFF
TGTGCCAGCACTCAGGACGGGGAGCAGTTCTTC
>12|TRBV29-1|NA|NA|TRBJ1-1
CSALHSGTEAFF
TGCAGCGCCTTACACTCGGGAACTGAAGCTTTCTTT
>16|TRBV9|NA|NA|TRBJ1-6
CASSLAGSSYNSPLHF
TGTGCCAGCAGCTTGGCAGGGAGCTCCTATAATTCACCCCTCCACTTT
>12|TRBV20-1|NA|NA|TRBJ1-1
CSASTLWGEAFF
TGCAGTGCTAGTACGTTGTGGGGTGAAGCTTTCTTT
>17|TRBV7-2|NA|NA|TRBJ2-5
CASSLLDGPQGKGTQYF
TGTGCCAGCAGCTTATTAGACGGCCCCCAGGGCAAGGGGACCCAGTACTTC
>16|TRBV7-7|TRBD2|NA|TRBJ2-5
CASSPGSGGARETQYF
TGTGCTAGCAGCCCGGGGTCCGGGGGGGCACGAGAGACCCAGTACTTC
>13|TRBV29-1|NA|NA|TRBJ1-2
CSVEDLRVGGYTF
TGCAGCGTTGAAGATCTTCGCGTAGGGGGCTACACCTTC
>14|TRBV19|NA|NA|TRBJ2-7
CASSIDSLSYEQYF
TGTGCCAGTAGTATTGACAGCCTCTCCTACGAGCAGTACTTC
>13|TRBV30|NA|NA|TRBJ1-5
CAWSVQDNQPQHF
TGTGCCTGGAGTGTGCAGGACAATCAGCCCCAGCATTTT
>14|TRBV3-1/TRBV3-2|NA|NA|TRBJ2-1
CASSQDGPLAEQFF
TGTGCCAGCAGCCAAGATGGGCCTTTAGCTGAGCAGTTCTTC
>16|TRBV4-3|NA|NA|TRBJ1-2
CASSQEEGFPHYGYTF
TGCGCCAGCAGCCAAGAGGAGGGGTTCCCCCACTATGGCTACACCTTC
>20|TRBV4-1|TRBD2|NA|TRBJ2-1
CASSLRTSGGYSSSYNEQFF
TGCGCCAGCAGCCTAAGGACTAGCGGGGGATATTCGAGCTCCTACAATGAGCAGTTCTTC
>15|TRBV11-2|NA|once|TRBJ1-3
CASSQPLHSGNTIYF
TGTGCCAGCAGCCAACCTCTCCACTCTGGAAACACCATATATTTT
>12|TRBV5-6|NA|NA|TRBJ1-2
CASSLEAYGYTF
TGTGCCAGCAGCTTGGAGGCCTATGGCTACACCTTC